The 4 T cell receptor beta chains given below trace back to one sample, sequenced in a study of siplizumab effects on memory and regulatory T cells. The data were produced by immunoSEQ multiplex PCR, yet TCRdb's version contains in-frame clones alone and is incomplete. This sample has under 100,000 clones, with roughly 86% found just once. The sequenced material came from Tregs sorted from blood. The receptors shown here come from a human donor in good health.

This chain links TRBV4-2 with TRBJ2-7, with D hard to call. Looked up from germline, CDR1 is LGHNA and CDR2 is YNFKEQ. Trimming took 0 bases from V and 5 from J, leaving 14 bases between them. This CDR3 is built from 15 residues. For the CDR3, the DNA is TGTGCCAGCAGCCAAGATCACGGCGGTCAAAACGAGCAGTACTTC. This gives the protein CASSQDHGGQNEQYF.

V is TRBV7-3 and J is TRBJ2-7; D ambiguous. The CDR3 totals 16 residues. Germline assignment: CDR1 SGHTA and CDR2 FQGTGA. V was pared by 2 bases and J by 1 base, with 15 bases between. This CDR3 reads CASSLLGGGLSYEQYF. CDR3 nucleotides: TGTGCCAGCAGCTTACTCGGCGGCGGTTTGTCCTACGAGCAGTACTTC.

CDR3 loop: CASRVLAGEYNEQFF. The CDR3, as DNA: TGTGCCAGCAGGGTCCTAGCGGGGGAGTACAATGAGCAGTTCTTC. The V call is TRBV6-1, the J call TRBJ2-1; 10 positions match TRBD2. The germline V gene has CDR1 MNHNS and CDR2 SASEGT. V lost 6 bases and J lost 4; bases outside the gene matches: 6. The CDR3 spans 15 residues.

This clone has just one count. The gene calls are TRBV9 and TRBJ2-3, with a tentative D call TRBD1 (5 bases). Germline V gene data show CDR1 as SGDLS and CDR2 as YYNGEE. The V end lost 3 bases, the J end lost 3 bases, and 14 bases lay between the germline ends. The CDR3 is 15 amino acids. This CDR3 is CASSADIWWTDTQYF. CDR3 DNA sequence: TGTGCCAGCAGCGCGGACATATGGTGGACAGATACGCAGTATTTT. The full variable domain, completed using reference TRBV9 and TRBJ2-3, is DSGVTQTPKHLITATGQRVTLRCSPRSGDLSVYWYQQSLDQGLQFLIQYYNGEERAKGNILERFSAQQFPDLHSELNLSSLELGDSALYFCASSADIWWTDTQYFGPGTRLTVL.